This is a list of T cell receptor beta chains from one sample in a study of shared clonotypes between healthy human individuals. Measured with immunoSEQ multiplex PCR; TCRdb has only the in-frame clones, and not every one. In the table there are about 1 million clones, more than 65% of which are singletons. The sample comprised memory CD4+ T cells sorted from blood. These receptors were obtained from a man younger than 35 in good health. CDR3s include the opening cysteine and the closing phenylalanine or tryptophan. D genes are given only for firm matches. Clone size is not always given. Where it is, it says once, few, many or a class for expanded clones.

CASTGRTPYGYTF	TGTGCCAGCACGGGCAGGACTCCCTATGGCTACACCTTC	-	TRBV28	TRBJ1-2	-
CASSPNPGEQFF	TGTGCCAGCTCTCCAAATCCCGGTGAGCAGTTCTTC	-	TRBV18	TRBJ2-1	-
CASSLSQGSGANVLTF	TGTGCCAGTAGTCTTTCTCAGGGTTCTGGGGCCAACGTCCTGACTTTC	-	TRBV19	TRBJ2-6	-
CASSLGTGSGNTIYF	TGCGCCAGCAGCCTCGGGACAGGCTCTGGAAACACCATATATTTT	-	TRBV5-1	TRBJ1-3	TRBD1
CASSSGQRGYGYTF	TGTGCCAGTAGTTCGGGACAGCGCGGCTATGGCTACACCTTC	-	TRBV19	TRBJ1-2	TRBD1
CASSYSGDRGIYGYTF	TGTGCCAGCAGTTACTCGGGGGACAGGGGGATCTATGGCTACACCTTC	-	TRBV6-5	TRBJ1-2	TRBD1
CASSKGTSGGTYEQYF	TGTGCCAGCAGCAAAGGGACTAGCGGGGGGACCTACGAGCAGTACTTC	-	TRBV7-9	TRBJ2-7	TRBD2
CASTLDSDYGYTF	TGTGCCAGCACCCTGGACAGTGACTATGGCTACACCTTC	-	TRBV2	TRBJ1-2	-
CASSETGNYLEAFF	TGTGCCAGCAGCGAAACCGGGAACTACCTTGAAGCTTTCTTT	many	TRBV11-2	TRBJ1-1	-
CASSLPGGGTDTQYF	TGTGCCAGCAGCTTACCGGGAGGGGGCACAGATACGCAGTATTTT	-	TRBV7-9	TRBJ2-3	TRBD2
CASSPPGQGVMSYTF	TGTGCCAGCTCACCACCGGGACAGGGGGTAATGAGCTACACCTTC	-	TRBV18	TRBJ1-2	TRBD1
CASSLGGSQYF	TGTGCCAGCAGCTTGGGAGGTTCCCAGTACTTC	once	TRBV5-6	TRBJ2-5	-
CAWSRQYNEQFF	TGTGCCTGGAGTCGACAGTACAATGAGCAGTTCTTC	few	TRBV30	TRBJ2-1	-
CAISESGGSSYEQYF	TGTGCCATCAGTGAGTCGGGCGGGAGTTCCTACGAGCAGTACTTC	-	TRBV10-3	TRBJ2-7	TRBD2
CASGPGTSGSHEQFF	TGTGCTAGTGGTCCCGGGACTAGCGGGAGTCATGAGCAGTTCTTC	-	TRBV12-5	TRBJ2-1	TRBD2
CASSLNQGMGEQYF	TGTGCCAGCAGCTTGAACCAGGGAATGGGGGAGCAGTACTTC	-	TRBV7-2	TRBJ2-7	-
CASSKRGQGTYGYTF	TGTGCCAGTAGTAAGAGGGGTCAGGGAACCTATGGCTACACCTTC	-	TRBV19	TRBJ1-2	-